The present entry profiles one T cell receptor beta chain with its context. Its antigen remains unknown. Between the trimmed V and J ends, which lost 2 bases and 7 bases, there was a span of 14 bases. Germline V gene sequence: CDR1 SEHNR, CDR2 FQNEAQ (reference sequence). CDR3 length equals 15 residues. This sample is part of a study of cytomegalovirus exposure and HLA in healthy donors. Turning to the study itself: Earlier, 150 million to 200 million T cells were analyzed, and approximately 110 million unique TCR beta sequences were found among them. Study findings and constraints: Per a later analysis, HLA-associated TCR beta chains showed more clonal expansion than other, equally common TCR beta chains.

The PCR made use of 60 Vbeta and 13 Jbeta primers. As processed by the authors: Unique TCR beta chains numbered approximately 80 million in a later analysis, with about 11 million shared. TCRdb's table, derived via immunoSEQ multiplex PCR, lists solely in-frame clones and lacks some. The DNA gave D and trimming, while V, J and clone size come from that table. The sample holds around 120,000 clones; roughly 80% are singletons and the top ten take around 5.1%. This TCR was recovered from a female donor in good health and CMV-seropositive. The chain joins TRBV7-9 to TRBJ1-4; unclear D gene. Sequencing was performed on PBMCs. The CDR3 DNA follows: TGTGCCAGCAGCTTATCTGATACAGAGGGTGAAAAACTGTTTTTT. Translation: CASSLSDTEGEKLFF.